The 28 T cell receptor beta chains below were found in one sample sequenced in a study of blood T cell repertoires in COVID-19. The method was immunoSEQ multiplex PCR; TCRdb's version includes in-frame clones alone and lacks a portion of them. The table lists about 210,000 clones, roughly 84% of them singletons. The sample comprised PBMCs or T cells enriched from blood (not recorded which). The origin of the receptors is a woman aged 25 to 39 who had been exposed to COVID-19.

The V call is TRBV4-3, the J call TRBJ1-1; 7 nucleotides agree with TRBD1. This CDR3 region has 16 residues. Germline assignment: CDR1 LGHNA and CDR2 YSLEER. V shed 0 bases, J shed 2 bases, and the junction held 6 bases outside the gene matches. CDR3 bases: TGCGCCAGCAGCCAAGATCTAGGAGGGGGCAACACTGAAGCTTTCTTT. Residues: CASSQDLGGGNTEAFF.

This chain joins TRBV11-2 and TRBJ2-3; D is ambiguous. This CDR3 has 14 amino acids. Germline V gene sequence: CDR1 SGHAT, CDR2 FQNNGV. V lost 4 bases, J lost 2 bases, and 10 bases lay in between. CDR3 sequence: CASSSWHLTDTQYF. Written as DNA, the CDR3 is TGTGCCAGCAGCTCTTGGCACCTCACAGATACGCAGTATTTT.

The V and J genes are TRBV2 and TRBJ1-1; 9 bases align to TRBD1. V dropped 9 bases and J dropped 1; count of bases not matched to a gene: 6. Germline V gene sequence: CDR1 SNHLY, CDR2 FYNNEI. CDR3 size: 14 residues. CDR3 loop: CARSGQGWNTEAFF. CDR3 DNA: TGTGCCAGGAGCGGACAGGGGTGGAACACTGAAGCTTTCTTT.

This chain links TRBV29-1 with TRBJ1-2, with D maybe TRBD1 (6 bases). This CDR3 has 13 residues. Germline loops: CDR1 SQVTM, CDR2 ANQGSEA. V lost 6 bases to trimming and J lost 2 bases, with 13 bases between them. The CDR3 reads CSVPGHINYGYTF. CDR3 nucleotide sequence: TGCAGCGTGCCGGGACACATAAACTATGGCTACACCTTC.

The V gene is TRBV29-1, the J gene TRBJ1-3; D ambiguous. This CDR3 comprises 13 residues. V was trimmed by 5 bases and J by 0 bases, leaving 8 bases between them. The germline CDR1 and CDR2 sequences are SQVTM and ANQGSEA. This CDR3 reads CSVFRSSGNTIYF. The CDR3 nucleotides read TGCAGCGTTTTTAGAAGCTCTGGAAACACCATATATTTT.

J is TRBJ1-1 and V is TRBV10-3, with a tentative D call TRBD1 (6 bases). The CDR3 has 16 amino acids. Germline CDR1 ENHRY, CDR2 SYGVKD. Trimming stripped 7 bases from V and 5 bases from J, with 23 bases between. The CDR3: CAINPRGGQGMTEAFF. DNA for the CDR3: TGTGCCATCAACCCTCGGGGGGGGCAGGGTATGACTGAAGCTTTCTTT.

V usage is TRBV14 and J usage is TRBJ1-1; no definite D call. Germline CDR1 is SGHDN and CDR2 is FVKESK. Deletions cut 1 base from V and 4 bases from J, with 7 bases between. CDR3 size: 13 residues. The CDR3 loop reads CASSQVLGTEAFF. The CDR3 bases are TGTGCCAGCAGCCAAGTTCTAGGCACTGAAGCTTTCTTT.

The V call is TRBV27, the J call TRBJ1-5, with TRBD1 as a possible D gene (6 bases). Germline CDR1 MNHEY, CDR2 SMNVEV (reference sequence). The CDR3 is made up of 14 amino acids. V lost 3 bases to trimming and J lost 3 bases, with 9 bases between them. The CDR3 nucleotides read TGTGCCAGCAGTTTTTCAGGGGTCAATCAGCCCCAGCATTTT. Its protein is CASSFSGVNQPQHF.

This clone occurred once. This chain uses TRBV5-4 with TRBJ2-3; 13 positions match TRBD2. Looked up from germline, CDR1 is SGHNT and CDR2 is YYREEE (reference sequence). This CDR3 has 18 residues. Losses at the gene ends were 3 bases for V and 2 bases for J; bases not matched to a gene: 9. The CDR3 nucleotides read TGTGCCAGCAGCTACTACGGACTAGCGGGGGCTTACACAGATACGCAGTATTTT. Translating it yields CASSYYGLAGAYTDTQYF.

The chain uses TRBV10-1 and TRBJ2-3, with TRBD2 as a possible D gene (5 bases). The germline V and J ends were trimmed by 2 bases and 3 bases, with 6 bases remaining between them. Germline V gene lookup returns CDR1 WNHNN and CDR2 SYGVQD (reference sequence). The CDR3 is 13 amino acids. The CDR3 reads CASSEGRTDTQYF. CDR3 in DNA: TGCGCCAGCAGTGAGGGGAGAACAGATACGCAGTATTTT.

The chain uses TRBV11-2 and TRBJ2-3; TRBD1 might be the D (5 bases). Germline CDR1 SGHAT, CDR2 FQNNGV. Trimming took off 3 bases at V and 2 bases at J, with 15 bases between the two ends. The CDR3 runs to 16 residues. The CDR3, as DNA: TGTGCCAGCAGCTTCCGTGGCAGGGAACACACAGATACGCAGTATTTT. Protein: CASSFRGREHTDTQYF.

This clone was observed a handful of times. The V gene is TRBV5-4, the J gene TRBJ2-7, with 9 bases that match TRBD1. The germline V gene has CDR1 SGHNT and CDR2 YYREEE (reference sequence). V shed 4 bases, J shed 5 bases, and the junction held 13 bases outside the gene matches. The CDR3 is made up of 16 amino acids. The CDR3 sequence is CASSPAPGQGFDEQYF. Written as DNA, the CDR3 is TGTGCCAGCAGCCCCGCCCCGGGACAGGGTTTTGACGAGCAGTACTTC.

The V gene is TRBV5-8, the J gene TRBJ1-1; TRBD1 might be the D (5 bases). Germline-derived CDR1 and CDR2 are SGHTS and YDEGEE. The CDR3 runs 15 residues. The ends were cut back, 7 bases at V and 4 bases at J, with 20 bases in the middle. This CDR3 is CASEAGRRGSTEAFF. CDR3 nucleotides: TGTGCCAGCGAGGCGGGTAGGAGGGGTAGCACTGAAGCTTTCTTT. Full variable domain (missing parts from reference TRBV5-8 and TRBJ1-1): EAGVTQSPTHLIKTRGQQATLRCSPISGHTSVYWYQQALGLGLQFLLWYDEGEERNRGNFPPRFSGRQFPNYSSELNVNALELEDSALYLCASEAGRRGSTEAFFGQGTRLTVV.

The chain carries TRBV7-2 and TRBJ2-5, with D perhaps TRBD2 (6 bases). V was cut by 2 bases and J by 6 bases, with 13 bases left in between. Germline CDR1 reads SGHTA; CDR2 reads FQGNSA. This CDR3 is 14 amino acids long. CDR3 sequence reads: CASSLRGTGKTQYF. The DNA of the CDR3 is TGTGCCAGCAGCTTACGGGGGACCGGGAAGACCCAGTACTTC.

J is TRBJ2-2 and V is TRBV6-2 or TRBV6-3, with D hard to call. With 4 bases removed from V and 5 bases from J, the gap between germline ends came to 5 bases. This CDR3 has 12 residues. The germline V gene encodes CDR1 MNHEY and CDR2 SVGEGT. This CDR3 reads CASSLRTGELFF. CDR3 nucleotide sequence: TGTGCCAGCAGTTTACGGACCGGGGAGCTGTTTTTT.

V gene TRBV9 combines with J gene TRBJ1-3, with 7 bases aligning to TRBD1. The length of the CDR3 is 17 residues. With V trimmed by 3 bases and J by 1 base, 10 bases remained unmatched. CDR1 is SGDLS and CDR2 is YYNGEE in the germline V gene. CDR3 residues: CASSDRDRSYSGNTIYF. The CDR3 nucleotides read TGTGCCAGCAGCGACCGGGACAGAAGCTATTCTGGAAACACCATATATTTT. Full variable domain (rest looked up from reference TRBV9 and TRBJ1-3): DSGVTQTPKHLITATGQRVTLRCSPRSGDLSVYWYQQSLDQGLQFLIQYYNGEERAKGNILERFSAQQFPDLHSELNLSSLELGDSALYFCASSDRDRSYSGNTIYFGEGSWLTVV.

This chain joins TRBV7-8 and TRBJ2-7, with unresolved D. Germline V lookup: CDR1 SGHVS, CDR2 FQNEAQ. V was clipped by 0 bases and J by 6 bases, with 6 bases between them. The CDR3 has 12 residues. The CDR3 DNA sequence: TGTGCCAGCAGCTTAGCTCTGTCCGAGCAGTACTTC. It is translated as CASSLALSEQYF. The complete variable domain, with remaining parts taken from reference TRBV7-8 and TRBJ2-7, reads GAGVSQSPRYKVAKRGQDVALRCDPISGHVSLFWYQQALGQGPEFLTYFQNEAQLDKSGLPSDRFFAERPEGSVSTLKIQRTQQEDSAVYLCASSLALSEQYFGPGTRLTVT.

V and J are TRBV29-1 and TRBJ1-2; 7 bases map to TRBD1. Trimming at V came to 3 bases and at J to 2 bases, leaving 3 bases not matched to a gene. CDR3 length: 13 amino acids. Per the germline V gene, CDR1 is SQVTM and CDR2 is ANQGSEA. CDR3 protein: CSVERGQNYGYTF. The CDR3 DNA reads as TGCAGCGTTGAGCGGGGACAGAACTATGGCTACACCTTC.

The V and J genes are TRBV4-3 and TRBJ1-5; D gene unclear. Trimming pared 0 bases from V and 0 bases from J, leaving 6 bases between. The CDR3 has 15 residues. CDR1 LGHNA and CDR2 YSLEER come from the germline V gene. DNA of the CDR3: TGCGCCAGCAGCCAAGATAAAGCTAGCAATCAGCCCCAGCATTTT. Protein sequence: CASSQDKASNQPQHF.

The chain combines TRBV19 with TRBJ1-4, with D maybe TRBD1 (6 bases). The V end was cut by 3 bases, the J end by 11 bases, with 19 bases between. This CDR3 is built from 15 residues. Germline V gene sequence: CDR1 LNHDA, CDR2 SQIVND (reference sequence). The CDR3 loop reads CASSIPGTGSAKLFF. In nucleotides, the CDR3 is TGTGCCAGTAGTATCCCCGGAACAGGGTCGGCGAAACTGTTTTTT. Complete variable domain (other parts from reference TRBV19 and TRBJ1-4): DGGITQSPKYLFRKEGQNVTLSCEQNLNHDAMYWYRQDPGQGLRLIYYSQIVNDFQKGDIAEGYSVSREKKESFPLTVTSAQKNPTAFYLCASSIPGTGSAKLFFGSGTQLSVL.

As to this clone: The sample contains more than one DNA sequence encoding this CDR3. V usage is TRBV5-1 and J usage is TRBJ2-2; TRBD2 aligns across 14 bases. Germline assignment: CDR1 SGHRS and CDR2 YFSETQ. After removal of 4 bases from V and 3 bases from J, the junction contained 8 bases not matched to a gene. The CDR3 is 18 amino acids. The CDR3 spells CASSQRLAGGLDTGELFF. The CDR3 nucleotides read TGCGCCAGCAGCCAAAGACTAGCGGGGGGGCTAGACACCGGGGAGCTGTTTTTT.

The chain recombines TRBV29-1 with TRBJ1-1; 7 bases match TRBD1. CDR1 is SQVTM and CDR2 is ANQGSEA in the germline V gene. The CDR3 totals 13 residues. The V gene end was trimmed by 7 bases and the J gene end by 5 bases; junction bases not matched to a gene: 10. DNA for the CDR3: TGCAGCGCACAGGGGTTAGCAAGGACTGAAGCTTTCTTT. It yields the protein CSAQGLARTEAFF.

This clone came up once. V is TRBV11-2 and J is TRBJ2-7; D is unresolved. The germline V and J ends were trimmed by 5 bases and 3 bases, with 8 bases remaining between them. The CDR3 has 12 residues. Germline assignment: CDR1 SGHAT and CDR2 FQNNGV. The CDR3 coding sequence is TGTGCCAGCAGCCCTAGGAACTACGAGCAGTACTTC. Residues: CASSPRNYEQYF.

The chain joins TRBV15 to TRBJ1-6; a weak D match, TRBD1 (6 bases). From germline, CDR1 is LNHNV and CDR2 YYDKDF (reference sequence). V shed 8 bases and J shed 12 bases, with 17 bases lying between them. This CDR3 has 13 amino acids. For the CDR3, the DNA is TGTGCCACCGCGGGTGAACAGGGTTTACCCCTCCACTTT. It is translated as CATAGEQGLPLHF.

V gene TRBV2 combines with J gene TRBJ2-5; the match to TRBD2 covers 7 bases. Germline V gene data show CDR1 as SNHLY and CDR2 as FYNNEI. This CDR3 contains 13 residues. Losses at the gene ends were 8 bases for V and 5 bases for J; bases not matched to a gene: 8. DNA of the CDR3: TGTGCCAGCTCGAGGGAGGGCTTGGAGACCCAGTACTTC. Protein sequence: CASSREGLETQYF.

The V call is TRBV30, the J call TRBJ2-5; 11 bases map to TRBD1. The J segment lost 5 bases and the V segment lost 7 bases, leaving 6 bases of the junction unmatched. There are 13 residues in the CDR3. CDR1 and CDR2 (germline): GTSNPN, SVGIG (reference sequence). CDR3 sequence: CASGTGGGETQYF. The CDR3 region has the DNA TGTGCCTCCGGGACAGGGGGTGGTGAGACCCAGTACTTC.

The rearrangement links TRBV7-9 to TRBJ2-7, with 9 bases fitting TRBD2. Germline V gives CDR1 SEHNR, CDR2 FQNEAQ (reference sequence). This CDR3 spans 15 amino acids. The junction had 6 bases not matched to a gene; V was cut back by 1 base and J by 5 bases. The CDR3 DNA is TGTGCCAGCAGCTTAGGACATCCTAGCGGGAACGAGCAGTACTTC. Translating it yields CASSLGHPSGNEQYF.

The chain combines TRBV6-5 with TRBJ1-5; no clear D gene. CDR1 MNHEY and CDR2 SVGAGI come from the germline V gene. Trimming left V 5 bases short and J 9 bases short, with 17 bases between. The CDR3 loop spans 14 amino acids. The CDR3 region is CASSRTFTLPPQHF. The CDR3 coding sequence is TGTGCCAGCAGTCGAACGTTTACATTGCCGCCCCAGCATTTT.